Below, one TCR beta chain is given with its context. This clone was counted once. The antigen it binds to is not known. Base quality data are lacking; no much larger clone is found one base away. Library preparation employed the immunoSEQ multiplex PCR assay. The multiplex PCR relied on a mix of 60 forward primers for TCR Vbeta segments and 13 reverse primers for TCR Jbeta segments. A multiplex PCR assay on genomic DNA amplified the CDR3 region of rearranged TCR beta genes. The amplified TCR beta libraries were sequenced on the Illumina HiSeq System as 87-base-pair reads. The authors' analysis ran thus. In a later analysis, some 80 million unique TCR beta chains were counted across the approximately 640 repertoires, and around 10 million of these chains were shared by at least two donors. To remove PCR and sequencing errors, raw reads were error-corrected and collapsed into unique sequences using a nearest-neighbor algorithm that merged closely related sequences. Alignment of CDR3 sequences to IMGT reference sequences was used to assign V, D and J gene segments. For a sequence to be retained, a match of at least six nucleotides to both a V gene segment and a J gene segment was required. Rearrangements were classified as productive when the CDR3 lacked stop codons and remained in frame with V and J, and all other rearrangements were classified as non-productive. CDR3 was defined by IMGT convention, running from the second conserved V-encoded cysteine to the conserved J-encoded phenylalanine. Sequences without an unambiguous match to a single V gene segment were excluded from the earlier analysis of 450 to 750 of the donors. In an earlier analysis of several hundred of the donors, V segments were called functional above 56.7% productive rearrangements and were called segregating when the between-donor standard deviation exceeded 5%. A statistical classification framework was built to diagnose cytomegalovirus status from the catalog of TCR beta chain sequences. In a later analysis, V and J genes were assigned by comparing TCR nucleotide sequences against IMGT/GENE-DB human TR gene sequences. Using the TCRdist pipeline, a later analysis assigned CDR3 sequences along with most-parsimonious VDJ recombination scenarios. In a later analysis, each TCR beta chain was defined by its CDR3 amino acid sequence together with its V-gene family, and reads lacking a unique V-gene family were excluded. As a way to deal with suspected cross-contamination and a sequencing artifact, a later analysis dropped hundreds of nucleotide sequences that were highly shared and had low generation probability. In a later analysis, a clonal expansion index for each public chain was calculated from normalized within-repertoire ranks of inferred template counts. In a later analysis, generation probabilities were computed using a VDJ recombination model fitted to out-of-frame rearrangements, and the results were checked against IGoR. In a later analysis, TCR-TCR, TCR-HLA and TCR-CMV co-occurrence was scored with hypergeometric tests, and a repertoire-size bias correction was applied to TCR pairs. To estimate false discovery rates, a later analysis permuted the HLA or CMV assignments 20 times. In a later analysis, co-occurring TCRs were grouped using DBSCAN, and TCRdist sequence similarity was added for clustering within HLA-allele-positive subsets. Repertoires with fewer than 30,000 or more than 120,000 public chains, plus five repertoires with anomalous nucleotide sharing, were excluded from co-occurrence clustering. The source is immuneACCESS, and TCRdb retained only in-frame sequences with V and J called. Part of the clones is not carried over; for the studies checked, unresolved V genes explain less than half of this, and the remainder is unexplained. V and J calls and clone size are as listed in that table; D and trimming were resolved from the DNA. Present in this sample are 120,000 or so clones, 80% of which were seen just once. The top ten constitute over 0.2% of the sample.

This specimen belongs to a study of cytomegalovirus exposure and HLA in healthy donors listed by TCRdb under 2017. Background on the whole study: An earlier analysis of 550 to 700 of the donors reported approximately 300 Gb of sequence data and 100 million to 140 million unique TCR beta sequences from roughly 200 million T cells. In a later analysis, previously published TCR beta repertoires from about 640 donors were re-analyzed and high-resolution HLA genotyping was added so that TCR occurrence patterns could be studied. Rather than drawing on any new phenotypic data, the later analysis identified candidate immune exposures from TCR beta sequences and the way those sequences occurred across donors. The number of typed donors differed by locus: about 620-640 for A, B, C, DRB1 and DQB1; roughly 510 for DQA1; approximately 600 for DPA1; and roughly 470 for DPB1. High-throughput TCR immunosequencing, statistical association of individual TCRs with disease status, and machine learning were combined to predict cytomegalovirus infection status. Of the 350 to 450 genotyped donors, approximately 82% fell in the genetic ancestry cluster associated with self-reported Caucasian donors. About five DR-DQ haplotypes were treated as single units for association and clustering because of strong linkage in the cohort. In a later genetic analysis, genome-wide SNP genotypes for about three fifths of the roughly 670 donors were used, and that subset was treated as a discovery cohort. Across approximately 400 genotyped donors of the cohort, an average of roughly 250,000 unique TCR beta nucleotide sequences per donor were sequenced, and roughly a sixth of those sequences were non-productive. Approximately 310 gigabases of sequencing data and tens of millions of unique TCR sequences were included in an early release covering several hundred HLA-typed donors. Using immunosequencing, the study profiled T cell repertoires from 500 to 800 subjects and related those repertoires to cytomegalovirus serostatus. The study aimed to test whether signatures of past pathogen exposure could be identified by cataloging public T cell receptors. All discovery cohort repertoires had been generated using a single sequencing platform. In addition to the first cohort of around 670 subjects, a separate validation cohort of approximately 110 different subjects was used. HLA typing covered class I and class II loci at four-digit resolution. Donor age, sex, ethnicity and CMV serostatus were compiled alongside the repertoire data. An earlier analysis of some 600 of the donors applied high-throughput TCR beta sequencing to assess whether each TCR beta V gene segment acted as functional or pseudogenic.

The investigation overall reported the following: Correlated functional status among segregating V segments might reflect linkage disequilibrium, but an unknown experimental factor could not be ruled out. Because HLA typing was missing for some donors at each locus, association tests included only the typed subset. The classifier was reported to diagnose cytomegalovirus status with high specificity and sensitivity in both the original cohort and the validation cohort. V-gene and J-gene trimming of TCR beta chains was associated with a missense DCLRE1C variant in a later genetic analysis, and the association was replicated in an independent cohort. A further reported finding was that TCR beta sequences accurately predicted the HLA-A and HLA-B alleles for most subjects in the first cohort. When HLA alleles, especially DR and DQ, strongly co-occurred, attributing TCR associations to individual alleles was difficult. Presence/absence analyses assumed roughly uniform sequencing depth across donors, an assumption that may not hold. Compared with the 666-donor mean, donors in an Asian-associated ancestry cluster had fewer N-insertions in productive TCRs, according to a later genetic analysis. A total of around 150 TCR beta chains were listed by the study as associated with cytomegalovirus. The only immune exposure information available for the cohort was CMV serostatus. This cohort had only TCR beta chains sequenced, and the lack of alpha or paired-chain data limited which features could be detected. A later analysis found that TCR association rates varied across HLA loci, with DRB1 alleles showing the most associated TCRs and HLA-C alleles the fewest. The 87-base-pair reads could not distinguish some IMGT-functional V segments, including TRBV6-2 and TRBV6-3, so those segments were excluded. Several of the top co-occurrence clusters appeared to be linked to parvovirus B19, influenza, CMV and Epstein-Barr virus, according to a later analysis. Because counts were too low, seventeen rarely observed V segments, including chromosome 9 orphons, were excluded from the earlier analysis of several hundred of the donors. A later analysis found that HLA-associated TCR beta chains were more clonally expanded and had lower generation probabilities than equally common non-associated chains. A few of the identified cytomegalovirus-associated TCR beta chains were confirmed in vitro to be specific for cytomegalovirus antigens. While some public TCRs were present in many individuals, most TCR sequences turned up only very rarely across donors. A group of highly shared sequence variants was considered likely to be a technical artifact of the sequencing pipeline. In an earlier analysis of 587 of the donors, most TCR beta V segments appeared in productive rearrangements about 87% or about 30% of the time, broadly matching IMGT annotations. According to a later analysis, most CMV-associated TCR beta chains appeared to be HLA-restricted, and the HLA associations seemed to be driven largely by CMV exposure. The authors suggested that the approach could potentially be generalized to other disease states and immunological phenotypes. A later analysis associated 15,000 to 20,000 TCR beta sequences with specific HLA alleles at a false discovery rate of 0.05.

Its CDR3 holds 15 amino acids, cysteine through phenylalanine. Just the 45-base CDR3 DNA is kept, in frame starting at base 1. Ends trimmed: V by 5 bases, J by 4 bases; bases unmatched to a gene: 9. For CDR1 and CDR2, the germline V gene lists SGHAT and FQNNGV. The cohort comprised 666 healthy bone marrow donors. At the time of sampling, every cohort member was nominally healthy, though immune exposures that went unrecorded were likely present. The donor tested CMV seronegative, placing the donor among the 300 to 450 seronegative members of the cohort. Each donor provided a peripheral blood sample, and peripheral blood mononuclear cells were used for TCR beta sequencing. The Qiagen DNeasy Blood Extraction Kit was used to extract genomic DNA from the blood cell samples.

The V and J segments used are TRBV11-2 and TRBJ2-7; a stretch of 9 junction bases matches TRBD1. The sequence derives from a man between 45 and 60 years old in good health and CMV-seronegative. Sequences were obtained from PBMCs. The sequenced DNA: TGTGCCAGCAGCCCTCACGGGACAGGGATTTACGAGCAGTACTTC. Its protein reads: CASSPHGTGIYEQYF.